The source of this T cell receptor (beta chain) is a study of monozygotic twins with inflammatory bowel disease. The study's findings and limits: Limited statistical power may explain no repertoire similarity difference between concordant and discordant twins.

Eight reactions per sample, run separately, yielded cDNA. Both TCRalpha and TCRbeta cDNA were subjected to two nested PCRs lasting approximately 16 and 9 cycles. TCRdb processed the 5' RACE reads again and assigns one entry to each CDR3 protein, with no DNA. The data include some 89,000 distinct CDR3 sequences; the top ten clones carry around 7.2%. The CDR3 contains 15 residues. CDR1 is LGHDT and CDR2 is YNNKEL in the germline V gene (reference sequence). Notes on this clonotype: Antigen: not known.

V is TRBV3-1 and J is TRBJ2-1; the D gene TCRdb calls, TRBD2, cannot be checked with no DNA. Sequencing input: blood. This TCR came from a human donor with ulcerative colitis or Crohn's disease, or a healthy co-twin of an affected twin (not recorded which). CDR3 sequence reads: CASSQGLAGNNEQFF.